The clone carrying this TCR beta chain was picked up a small number of times. Its antigen is currently unknown. What was sequenced were expressed TCRB transcripts, since all of the isolated RNA had been reverse transcribed. The repertoire was sequenced with immunoSEQ multiplex PCR; TCRdb's copy has only in-frame clones and lacks some. The sample has around 500,000 clones, 25% to 35% seen once; the top ten hold 0.06% to 0.07%. This CDR3 is built from 12 residues. V lost 3 bases and J lost 5, with 10 bases in between. Germline V gives CDR1 GTSNPN, CDR2 SVGIG (reference sequence). This entry is derived from a study of beta chain features in type 1 diabetes. Findings of the study overall: Whether HLA type influences TCRB rearrangement remained unresolved here. Type 1 diabetes patients had VDJ junctions that carried fewer insertions and more deletions. Within patients, naive, central memory and Treg TCRB repertoires seemed more similar than within healthy donors.

All sorted populations exceeded 98% purity. Sequenced input: naive CD4+ T cells from blood. This chain links TRBV30 with TRBJ1-1; D not resolved. This receptor was obtained from a young man in good health. The CDR3 reads CAWSAAGTEAFF. The CDR3 DNA is TGTGCCTGGAGCGCGGCGGGGACTGAAGCTTTCTTT.